These 25 T cell receptor beta chains came from one sample sequenced in a study of T cell repertoires in cytomegalovirus infection. TCRdb analysed the reads with MiXCR anew, one entry per CDR3 protein. The table lists under 350,000 distinct CDR3 sequences, about 9.2% of them singletons. The source material was PBMCs. The receptors were sampled from a human donor in good health (CMV status not recorded). Some clones in this sample may be carry-over from other donors' samples.

This clonotype was observed at least ten times. The CDR3 is CASSLRLAGYNEQFF. The CDR3 DNA reads as TGTGCCAGCAGCCTTAGACTAGCGGGATACAATGAGCAGTTCTTC. The rearrangement uses TRBV7-2 and TRBJ2-1; 11 bases are shared with TRBD2. In germline, CDR1 is SGHTA, CDR2 FQGNSA. The junction had 4 bases not matched to a gene; V was cut back by 5 bases and J by 4 bases. CDR3 length equals 15 residues. Full variable domain (remainder filled in from reference TRBV7-2 and TRBJ2-1): GAGVSQSPSNKVTEKGKDVELRCDPISGHTALYWYRQSLGQGLEFLIYFQGNSAPDKSGLPSDRFSAERTGGSVSTLTIQRTQQEDSAVYLCASSLRLAGYNEQFFGPGTRLTVL.

This clonotype has only one observation. V usage is TRBV20-1 and J usage is TRBJ1-5, with TRBD1 identical over 9 bases. J was trimmed by 3 bases and V by 2 bases; bases with no gene match: 8. Germline assignment: CDR1 DFQATT and CDR2 SNEGSKA (reference sequence). The CDR3 extends over 16 amino acids. CDR3 protein: CSARSRDRAYNQPQHF. DNA of the CDR3: TGCAGTGCTAGATCCCGGGACAGGGCTTACAATCAGCCCCAGCATTTT.

This clonotype was seen repeatedly, ten times or more. The rearrangement joins TRBV7-9 to TRBJ2-3; 7 bases line up with TRBD1. The CDR3 has 16 amino acids. With V trimmed by 4 bases and J by 8 bases, 15 bases remained unmatched. The germline CDR1 and CDR2 sequences are SEHNR and FQNEAQ (reference sequence). DNA of the CDR3: TGTGCCAGCAGCTATCCTGAGGGACAGAATGGAGGTACGCAGTATTTT. Its protein is CASSYPEGQNGGTQYF.

This clonotype was seen repeatedly, ten times or more. This chain connects TRBV6-5 to TRBJ2-7; D is perhaps TRBD2 (7 bases). The CDR3 extends over 12 amino acids. Trimming shortened V by 8 bases and J by 7 bases, and 15 bases separated the two germline ends. The germline V gene has CDR1 MNHEY and CDR2 SVGAGI. Written as DNA, the CDR3 is TGTGCCAGCGGTCGGGGGGCGGGAGAGCAGTACGTC. It is translated as CASGRGAGEQYV.

Concerning this clonotype: A much larger clone lies a single base off, so this may be a read error. The V call is TRBV4-1, the J call TRBJ2-5, with D tentatively TRBD2 (6 bases). Germline lookup yields CDR1 MGHRA and CDR2 YSYEKL. The CDR3 runs 14 residues. As DNA, the CDR3 is TGTGCCAGCAGCCAAACTAGCACGGGTGAGACCCAGCACTTC. It yields the protein CASSQTSTGETQHF.

This clonotype was counted ten times or more. This rearrangement joins TRBV7-9 to TRBJ1-6; TRBD1 is a possible D gene (5 bases). CDR1 is SEHNR and CDR2 is FQNEAQ in the germline V gene (reference sequence). The CDR3 has 17 amino acids. V was pared by 5 bases and J by 2 bases, with 16 bases between. CDR3 loop: CASSNTRDVAYNSPLHF. The CDR3 DNA sequence: TGTGCCAGCAGCAATACACGGGACGTGGCCTATAATTCACCCCTCCACTTT.

Ten or more counts support this clonotype. The chain links TRBV5-6 to TRBJ1-5; D gene uncertain. V dropped 2 bases and J dropped 3 bases, with 12 bases sitting between them. Germline V gene lookup returns CDR1 SGHDT and CDR2 YYEEEE. CDR3 length equals 15 residues. CDR3 nucleotides: TGTGCCAGCAGCTTATCGGGGATCCCCAATCAGCCCCAGCATTTT. Its protein product is CASSLSGIPNQPQHF.

This clonotype has a count of ten or more. This chain links TRBV20-1 with TRBJ1-2, with D possibly TRBD1 on 5 matching bases. V lost 0 bases and J lost 4, with 12 bases in between. This CDR3 spans 14 amino acids. CDR1 and CDR2 (germline): DFQATT, SNEGSKA (reference sequence). The CDR3 DNA reads as TGCAGTGCTAGAGAGGAGGGAAGGGGCTATGGCTACACCTTC. Encoded protein: CSAREEGRGYGYTF.

A few counts support this clonotype. The chain is built from TRBV9 and TRBJ2-1; 11 bases are shared with TRBD2. J gave up 6 bases and V 3 bases, and 5 bases lay outside the gene matches. The germline gives CDR1 SGDLS, CDR2 YYNGEE. The CDR3 length is 15 residues. This chain's CDR3 is CASSELAGVVNEQFF. CDR3 DNA: TGTGCCAGCAGCGAACTAGCGGGGGTTGTCAATGAGCAGTTCTTC.

This clonotype was observed many times. The gene calls are TRBV20-1 and TRBJ1-2; D call uncertain. CDR1 DFQATT and CDR2 SNEGSKA come from the germline V gene (reference sequence). The CDR3 spans 11 residues. Between the trimmed V and J ends, which lost 4 bases and 4 bases, there was a span of 7 bases. The CDR3 sequence is CSATGPYGYTF. In nucleotides, the CDR3 is TGCAGTGCTACCGGACCCTATGGCTACACCTTC.

This clonotype was counted a single time. The CDR3, as DNA: TGTGCGACCGCCGGGACCTTGAAGGCGGGTCAGCCCCAGCATTTT. Translating gives CATAGTLKAGQPQHF. The gene calls are TRBV10-3 and TRBJ1-5, with a weak D call TRBD1 (5 bases). From germline, CDR1 is ENHRY and CDR2 SYGVKD. This CDR3 has 15 residues.

This clonotype was counted ten times or more. This chain's CDR3 is CASSPPGGGSYNEQFF. CDR3 in DNA: TGTGCCAGCAGTCCCCCTGGGGGGGGTAGCTACAATGAGCAGTTCTTC. The chain employs TRBV27 and TRBJ2-1, with TRBD2 identical over 7 bases. V was pared by 5 bases and J by 3 bases, with 10 bases of the junction left unmatched. Germline assignment: CDR1 MNHEY and CDR2 SMNVEV (reference sequence). This CDR3 region has 16 residues.

The chain links TRBV10-3 to TRBJ2-7, with a weak D call TRBD1 (6 bases). The CDR3 consists of 13 residues. Trimming stripped 3 bases from V and 4 bases from J, with 10 bases between. Germline loops: CDR1 ENHRY, CDR2 SYGVKD. This CDR3 reads CAISDGTLYEQYV. DNA of the CDR3: TGTGCCATCAGTGATGGGACACTTTACGAGCAGTACGTC.

This clonotype was detected many times. This chain uses TRBV5-6 with TRBJ1-1; D gene uncertain. The CDR3 extends over 15 amino acids. Looked up from germline, CDR1 is SGHDT and CDR2 is YYEEEE. Between the trimmed V and J ends, which lost 4 bases and 1 base, there was a span of 14 bases. CDR3 sequence reads: CASSPRGRANTEAFF. The CDR3 DNA reads TGTGCCAGCAGCCCCCGTGGTCGTGCGAACACTGAAGCTTTCTTT.

The chain links TRBV29-1 to TRBJ1-1, with D unclear. V dropped 7 bases and J dropped 6 bases, with 12 bases sitting between them. The CDR3 has 11 residues. Looked up from germline, CDR1 is SQVTM and CDR2 is ANQGSEA. The CDR3 loop reads CSAASTPEAFF. CDR3 in DNA: TGCAGCGCAGCATCGACACCTGAAGCTTTCTTT.

This clonotype was observed many times. The chain recombines TRBV29-1 with TRBJ2-5; 10 bases agree with TRBD2. The CDR3 is made up of 14 amino acids. The germline CDR1 and CDR2 sequences are SQVTM and ANQGSEA. V was pared by 7 bases and J by 1 base, with 6 bases of the junction left unmatched. The CDR3 is CSGILAGRQETQYF. CDR3 in DNA: TGCAGCGGTATACTAGCGGGGCGCCAAGAGACCCAGTACTTC.

This clonotype was counted many times. The chain has TRBV28 and TRBJ2-6; tentatively, D is TRBD1 or TRBD2 (5 bases each). The germline CDR1 and CDR2 sequences are MDHEN and SYDVKM. The CDR3 loop spans 15 amino acids. Trimming cost V 8 bases and J 0 bases, with 11 bases left between them. The CDR3 here is CASGTPSSGANVLTF. CDR3 bases: TGTGCCAGCGGGACCCCGAGCTCTGGGGCCAACGTCCTGACTTTC. The full variable domain, its missing parts supplied by reference TRBV28 and TRBJ2-6, is DVKVTQSSRYLVKRTGEKVFLECVQDMDHENMFWYRQDPGLGLRLIYFSYDVKMKEKGDIPEGYSVSREKKERFSLILESASTNQTSMYLCASGTPSSGANVLTFGAGSRLTVL.

This clonotype turned up a few times. The CDR3 nucleotides are TGTGCCAGCAGTCCGACCACAGGTCCTGGAAACACCATATATTTT. Translating it yields CASSPTTGPGNTIYF. This rearrangement joins TRBV4-2 to TRBJ1-3, with D possibly TRBD1 on 5 matching bases. The ends were cut back, 6 bases at V and 2 bases at J, with 14 bases in the middle. The CDR3 is 15 residues long. Germline V gene data show CDR1 as LGHNA and CDR2 as YNFKEQ.

The table lists this clonotype with many counts. The gene calls are TRBV7-8 and TRBJ2-5, with 11 nucleotides matching TRBD1. Looked up from germline, CDR1 is SGHVS and CDR2 is FQNEAQ. The CDR3 length is 16 residues. V gave up 1 base and J gave up 8 bases; unmatched junction bases: 9. The CDR3 DNA sequence: TGTGCCAGCAGCTTAGTGGGGCTGGGACAGGGGGGAACCCAGTACTTC. This translates into CASSLVGLGQGGTQYF.

This clonotype was counted ten times or more. This chain uses TRBV7-8 with TRBJ2-1, with TRBD2 matching over 16 bases. Germline CDR1 is SGHVS and CDR2 is FQNEAQ. The CDR3 has 18 residues. The V and J ends lost 5 bases and 4 bases, in that order; junction bases with no gene match: 8. The CDR3 DNA is TGTGCCAGCAGCACCGGGACTAGCGGGGGGGTGCGGTACAATGAGCAGTTCTTC. It encodes CASSTGTSGGVRYNEQFF. Drawing the rest from reference TRBV7-8 and TRBJ2-1, the complete variable domain is GAGVSQSPRYKVAKRGQDVALRCDPISGHVSLFWYQQALGQGPEFLTYFQNEAQLDKSGLPSDRFFAERPEGSVSTLKIQRTQQEDSAVYLCASSTGTSGGVRYNEQFFGPGTRLTVL.

This chain joins TRBV14 and TRBJ2-1; D is perhaps TRBD2 (5 bases). Trimming cost V 6 bases and J 2 bases, with 11 bases left between them. The CDR3 consists of 14 residues. Germline V gene sequence: CDR1 SGHDN, CDR2 FVKESK. CDR3 residues: CASRLSGTYNEQFF. The CDR3 DNA sequence: TGTGCCAGCAGGCTCTCGGGGACCTACAATGAGCAGTTCTTC. Full variable domain (remainder filled in from reference TRBV14 and TRBJ2-1): EAGVTQFPSHSVIEKGQTVTLRCDPISGHDNLYWYRRVMGKEIKFLLHFVKESKQDESGMPNNRFLAERTGGTYSTLKVQPAELEDSGVYFCASRLSGTYNEQFFGPGTRLTVL.

This clonotype was found many times. This rearrangement joins TRBV15 to TRBJ1-2; D is perhaps TRBD1 (5 bases). CDR3 length: 16 amino acids. The germline gives CDR1 LNHNV, CDR2 YYDKDF (reference sequence). The germline V and J ends were trimmed by 0 bases and 3 bases, with 14 bases remaining between them. The CDR3 protein is CATSRDMGELDYGYTF. In nucleotides, the CDR3 is TGTGCCACCAGCAGAGATATGGGGGAATTGGACTATGGCTACACCTTC.

The table lists this clonotype with a few counts. V and J are TRBV18 and TRBJ1-5; D is ambiguous. The CDR3 totals 16 residues. Germline V gives CDR1 KGHSH, CDR2 LQKENI. V lost 2 bases to trimming and J lost 6 bases, with 17 bases between them. The CDR3 spells CASSPVAQSDVQPQHF. Here the CDR3 DNA reads TGTGCCAGCTCACCAGTGGCACAGTCTGATGTTCAGCCCCAGCATTTT.

This clonotype was observed many times. The chain couples TRBV11-2 to TRBJ1-1, with D unclear. The CDR3 is 14 residues long. Germline V lookup: CDR1 SGHAT, CDR2 FQNNGV. The V and J ends lost 1 base and 4 bases respectively, with 10 bases between them. The CDR3, as DNA: TGTGCCAGCAGCTTAGCTTCAAGCGCCACTGAAGCTTTCTTT. Its translation: CASSLASSATEAFF.

There are a few counts of this clonotype. The chain links TRBV5-5 to TRBJ2-5; TRBD1 matches 11 bases. The CDR3 is made up of 19 amino acids. V was clipped by 5 bases and J by 4 bases; unmatched bases: 19. CDR1 is SGHKS and CDR2 is YYEKEE in the germline V gene (reference sequence). The CDR3 DNA is TGTGCCAGCAGGGGAGCTTCCCTCACCACGGACAGGGGGCCAGAGACCCAGTACTTC. This gives the protein CASRGASLTTDRGPETQYF. The complete variable domain, with remaining parts taken from reference TRBV5-5 and TRBJ2-5, reads DAGVTQSPTHLIKTRGQQVTLRCSPISGHKSVSWYQQVLGQGPQFIFQYYEKEERGRGNFPDRFSARQFPNYSSELNVNALLLGDSALYLCASRGASLTTDRGPETQYFGPGTRLLVL.